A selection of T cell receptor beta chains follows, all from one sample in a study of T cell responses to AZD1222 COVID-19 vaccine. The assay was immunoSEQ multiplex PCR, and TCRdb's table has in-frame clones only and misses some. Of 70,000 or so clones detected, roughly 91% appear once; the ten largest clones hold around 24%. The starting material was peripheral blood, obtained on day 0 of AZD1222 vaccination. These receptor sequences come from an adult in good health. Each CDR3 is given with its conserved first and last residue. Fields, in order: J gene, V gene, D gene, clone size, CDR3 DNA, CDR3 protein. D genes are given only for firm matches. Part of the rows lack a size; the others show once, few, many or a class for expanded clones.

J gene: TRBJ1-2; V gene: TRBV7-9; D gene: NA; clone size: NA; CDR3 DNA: TGTGCCAGCAGCTTAGCGAGTGGTGTCGACTATGGCTACACCTTC; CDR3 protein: CASSLASGVDYGYTF
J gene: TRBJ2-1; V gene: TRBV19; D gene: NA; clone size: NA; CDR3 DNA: TGTGCCAGTAGTATATTCGGACAAGACAGTGAGCAGTTCTTC; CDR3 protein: CASSIFGQDSEQFF
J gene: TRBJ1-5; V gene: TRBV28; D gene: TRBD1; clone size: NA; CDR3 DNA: TGTGCCAGCAGACCACTCAGGGACAGGTTACGGGCCCAGCATTTT; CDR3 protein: CASRPLRDRLRAQHF
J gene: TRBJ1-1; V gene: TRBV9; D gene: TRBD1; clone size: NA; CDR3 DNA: TGTGCCACAAACCCAACAGGGGAGAACACTGAAGCTTTCTTT; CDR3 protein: CATNPTGENTEAFF
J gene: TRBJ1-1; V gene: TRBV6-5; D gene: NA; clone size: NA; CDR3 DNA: TGTGCCAGCAGTCCACTGCGGGGGGCAAGCACTGAAGCTTTCTTT; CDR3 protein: CASSPLRGASTEAFF
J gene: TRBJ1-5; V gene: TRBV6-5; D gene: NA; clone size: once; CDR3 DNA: TGTGCCAGCGAGGCTTTCAATCAGCCCCAGCATTTT; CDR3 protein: CASEAFNQPQHF
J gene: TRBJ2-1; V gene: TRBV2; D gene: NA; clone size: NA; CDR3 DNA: TGTGCCAGCAGTGAAGAAGGATCCGAGCAGTTCTTC; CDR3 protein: CASSEEGSEQFF
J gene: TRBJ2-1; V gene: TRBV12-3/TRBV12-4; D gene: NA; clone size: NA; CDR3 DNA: TGTGCCAGCAGTTTAGGGGGGGCGCATGAGCAGTTCTTC; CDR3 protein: CASSLGGAHEQFF
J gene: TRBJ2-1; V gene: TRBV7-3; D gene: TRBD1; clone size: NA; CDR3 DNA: TGTGCCAGCAGCTTAGGACAGGGGTCCTACAATGAGCAGTTCTTC; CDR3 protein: CASSLGQGSYNEQFF
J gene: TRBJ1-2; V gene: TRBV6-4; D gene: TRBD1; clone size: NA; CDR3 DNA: TGTGCCAGCAGTAAGGACAGGGGAGACGGCTACACCTTC; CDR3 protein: CASSKDRGDGYTF